These 2 T cell receptor beta chains came from one sample sequenced in a study of shared clonotypes between healthy human individuals. Using immunoSEQ multiplex PCR, the repertoire was profiled, and TCRdb retains in-frame clones only, with some absent. Here the sample spans under 1,100,000 clones, about 80% being singletons. The specimen was memory CD4+ T cells from PBMCs. Regarding subset: CD45RA-negative fraction. These receptors came from a man younger than 35 in good health. Some clones in this sample may be carry-over from other donors' samples.

This chain uses TRBV10-2 with TRBJ2-1, with 11 bases matching TRBD2. The CDR3 contains 19 residues. V gave up 4 bases and J gave up 5 bases; unmatched junction bases: 16. Looked up from germline, CDR1 is WSHSY and CDR2 is SAAADI. The CDR3 loop is CASSARRLAGPKGNNEQFF. The CDR3 coding sequence is TGCGCCAGCAGTGCAAGGCGACTAGCGGGACCGAAGGGGAACAATGAGCAGTTCTTC.

This clone occurred once. A far larger clone is just one base off, so this is likely a read error. This CDR3 is missing its conserved last phenylalanine or tryptophan, likely due to a read error. This chain connects TRBV5-1 to TRBJ2-7, with unresolved D. V was trimmed by 0 bases and J by 7 bases, leaving 5 bases between them. The CDR3 runs 11 residues. CDR1 and CDR2 from the germline V gene are SGHRS and YFSETQ. The CDR3 region is CASSLESEQYL. The CDR3 nucleotides are TGCGCCAGCAGCTTGGAGAGTGAGCAGTACCTC.